The sequence of this T cell receptor (beta chain) was determined in a study of shared clonotypes between healthy human individuals. Study-level points and caveats: Clonotypes which were not shared had lower generation probabilities than clonotypes that all four donors shared.

The authors distributed each subset's genomic DNA evenly over several immunoSEQ plates. The table came from immunoSEQ multiplex PCR; TCRdb's copy has only in-frame clones and leaves some out. The repertoire holds more than 1,200,000 clones, with 97% to 99% as singletons. This CDR3 contains 13 residues. Looked up from germline, CDR1 is MDHEN and CDR2 is SYDVKM. Trimming took off 7 bases at V and 3 bases at J, with 13 bases between the two ends. Concerning this clone: Its specificity is unknown.

The clonotype originates from a man aged 25-40 years in good health. This rearrangement joins TRBV28 to TRBJ2-7; maybe TRBD1 (6 bases). Sample: naive CD4+ T cells sorted from blood. This sample's subset: CD45RA+ positively selected. CDR3 nucleotides: TGTGCCAGCACCTTAACAGGGAGCTACGAGCAGTACTTC. This sequence encodes CASTLTGSYEQYF.